These 20 T cell receptor beta chains originate from one sample sequenced in a study of OX40 agonist ivuxolimab in advanced cancers. Using immunoSEQ multiplex PCR, the repertoire was profiled, and TCRdb retains in-frame clones only, with some absent. Of 20,000 to 25,000 clones in the sample, under 85% were seen once. The sequencing used CD4+ or CD8+ T cells sorted from blood, collected in a trial of the OX40 agonist ivuxolimab. These receptors came from an adult with an advanced solid tumor such as melanoma, head and neck, liver or kidney cancer.

V usage is TRBV2 and J usage is TRBJ1-5, with TRBD1 matching 8 bases. Germline CDR1 SNHLY, CDR2 FYNNEI. The CDR3 sequence is 15 residues long. With V trimmed by 1 base and J by 6 bases, 5 bases remained unmatched. The CDR3 nucleotides read TGTGCCAGCAGTGAAGGACAGGGGCCGGGTCAGCCCCAGCATTTT. Translating gives CASSEGQGPGQPQHF.

The chain combines TRBV27 with TRBJ2-1; 8 bases are shared with TRBD1. The CDR3 length is 15 residues. CDR1 MNHEY and CDR2 SMNVEV come from the germline V gene (reference sequence). After removal of 6 bases from V and 5 bases from J, the junction contained 9 bases not matched to a gene. The CDR3 sequence: CASRTPDRVDNEQFF. CDR3 nucleotide sequence: TGTGCCAGCAGAACCCCGGACAGGGTCGACAATGAGCAGTTCTTC.

The chain carries TRBV19 and TRBJ2-5; no firm D call. V dropped 2 bases and J dropped 0 bases, with 7 bases sitting between them. Germline CDR1 and CDR2: LNHDA and SQIVND (reference sequence). The CDR3 runs 14 residues. The CDR3 reads CASSISQYQETQYF. DNA of the CDR3: TGTGCCAGTAGTATAAGTCAGTACCAAGAGACCCAGTACTTC.

The chain carries TRBV6-4 and TRBJ2-2, with TRBD2 identical over 9 bases. The junction had 0 bases not matched to a gene; V was cut back by 3 bases and J by 1 base. This CDR3 contains 15 residues. Per the germline V gene, CDR1 is MRHNA and CDR2 is SNTAGT. For the CDR3, the DNA is TGTGCCAGCAGTGAACTAGCGGGGAACACCGGGGAGCTGTTTTTT. It codes for CASSELAGNTGELFF.

The chain links TRBV11-3 to TRBJ2-3; 7 positions agree with TRBD2. CDR1 is SGHNT, CDR2 YENEEA, per germline. The V segment lost 5 bases and the J segment 2 bases; nucleotides outside the gene matches: 4. The CDR3 spans 14 residues. Written as DNA, the CDR3 is TGTGCCAGCAGCCCGGGACTATACACAGATACGCAGTATTTT. It is translated as CASSPGLYTDTQYF.

The rearrangement uses TRBV27 and TRBJ2-2; D gene uncertain. The CDR3 length is 16 residues. Germline V gene data show CDR1 as MNHEY and CDR2 as SMNVEV (reference sequence). Trimming stripped 2 bases from V and 3 bases from J, with 13 bases between. CDR3 region: CASSLRSPAYTGELFF. The DNA for the CDR3 is TGTGCCAGCAGTTTAAGATCCCCCGCATACACCGGGGAGCTGTTTTTT.

The chain has TRBV5-4 and TRBJ1-2, with 7 bases lining up with TRBD1. Germline V gives CDR1 SGHNT, CDR2 YYREEE (reference sequence). Unmatched junction bases numbered 6, after V lost 3 bases and J lost 4 bases. The CDR3 has 14 residues. The CDR3 DNA reads as TGTGCCAGCAGCTCGGGACAGAGCACCTATGGCTACACCTTC. It codes for CASSSGQSTYGYTF.

DNA for the CDR3: TGTGCCAGTAAAAAGGGGCTGGAAACCTACGAGCAGTACTTC. It encodes CASKKGLETYEQYF. V is TRBV19 and J is TRBJ2-7, with a possible D match to TRBD1 (5 bases). The CDR3 has 14 residues. The V and J ends lost 7 bases and 2 bases respectively, with 15 bases between them. Germline lookup yields CDR1 LNHDA and CDR2 SQIVND (reference sequence). Variable domain in full (rest from reference TRBV19 and TRBJ2-7): DGGITQSPKYLFRKEGQNVTLSCEQNLNHDAMYWYRQDPGQGLRLIYYSQIVNDFQKGDIAEGYSVSREKKESFPLTVTSAQKNPTAFYLCASKKGLETYEQYFGPGTRLTVT.

The chain joins TRBV6-6 to TRBJ2-3, with a tentative D call TRBD2 (5 bases). CDR3 length equals 15 residues. CDR1 is MNHNY, CDR2 SVGAGI, per germline (reference sequence). V lost 1 base to trimming and J lost 2 bases, with 10 bases between them. This chain's CDR3 is CASSYFGLYTDTQYF. The CDR3 DNA is TGTGCCAGCAGTTACTTCGGACTTTACACAGATACGCAGTATTTT.

The V and J genes are TRBV6-5 and TRBJ1-2; no clear D gene. V was cut by 6 bases and J by 6 bases, with 20 bases left in between. The germline gives CDR1 MNHEY, CDR2 SVGAGI. The CDR3 has 15 residues. DNA of the CDR3: TGTGCCAGCAGAACCCTATTGGGCACCTTGAATGGCTACACCTTC. It specifies CASRTLLGTLNGYTF.

The chain uses TRBV28 and TRBJ2-1; a weak D match, TRBD1 (6 bases). The germline V and J ends were trimmed by 6 bases and 3 bases, with 18 bases remaining between them. CDR1 and CDR2 from the germline V gene are MDHEN and SYDVKM. The CDR3 is 16 residues long. CDR3 sequence (DNA): TGTGCCAGCAGCATAAACAGGGCCCCGTACTACAATGAGCAGTTCTTC. It translates to CASSINRAPYYNEQFF.

This clone was detected only a few times. Other DNA sequences within the sample encode an identical CDR3. The chain is built from TRBV7-6 and TRBJ1-1; perhaps TRBD1 as D (5 bases). V lost 4 bases, J lost 7 bases, and 22 bases lay in between. Germline V gene data show CDR1 as SGHVS and CDR2 as FNYEAQ. The CDR3 is 16 amino acids. CDR3 region: CASSSPDSGDFSEAFF. The CDR3 nucleotides are TGTGCCAGCAGCTCCCCCGATTCTGGGGACTTCAGTGAAGCTTTCTTT.

The chain carries TRBV11-2 and TRBJ2-1; maybe TRBD1 (5 bases). CDR3 size: 17 residues. V lost 5 bases to trimming and J lost 5 bases, with 22 bases between them. Germline V gene sequence: CDR1 SGHAT, CDR2 FQNNGV. The CDR3 DNA is TGTGCCAGCAGCCAGGGTCTTCTCCCTGCTCCCAACAATGAGCAGTTCTTC. Protein product: CASSQGLLPAPNNEQFF.

This clone was observed a handful of times. This chain links TRBV5-4 with TRBJ2-7; no reliable D call. Trimming pared 2 bases from V and 3 bases from J, leaving 9 bases between. The CDR3 runs 13 residues. Germline V gene data show CDR1 as SGHNT and CDR2 as YYREEE (reference sequence). For the CDR3, the DNA is TGTGCCAGCAGCTTTGGCTCCTACTACGAGCAGTACTTC. Protein: CASSFGSYYEQYF.

Only one count was recorded for this clone. This chain links TRBV5-1 with TRBJ2-7, with 11 bases aligning to TRBD2. The CDR3 has 16 residues. V dropped 4 bases and J dropped 4; count of bases not matched to a gene: 10. Germline V gene sequence: CDR1 SGHRS, CDR2 YFSETQ. The CDR3 DNA follows: TGCGCCAGCAGCCAAAACTCCGGGACTAGCGGATACGAGCAGTACTTC. This codes for CASSQNSGTSGYEQYF.

V usage is TRBV28 and J usage is TRBJ2-5; 7 nucleotides align to TRBD2. CDR1 MDHEN and CDR2 SYDVKM come from the germline V gene. With V trimmed by 2 bases and J by 5 bases, 8 bases remained unmatched. This CDR3 spans 15 amino acids. The CDR3 nucleotides are TGTGCCAGCAGTTTACCAGCGGGAATGCGGGAGACCCAGTACTTC. This translates into CASSLPAGMRETQYF.

For this clone: The CDR3 end shows no conserved phenylalanine or tryptophan, and so a read error is likely. The rearrangement joins TRBV5-7 to TRBJ1-2; 7 bases map to TRBD1. Being an ORF, TRBV5-7 has a function that is uncertain. With V trimmed by 4 bases and J by 3 bases, 3 bases remained unmatched. The CDR3 covers 13 residues. The CDR3 protein is CASSLTGDYGYTL. The DNA for the CDR3 is TGTGCCAGCAGCCTAACAGGGGACTATGGCTACACCCTC.

V and J are TRBV9 and TRBJ2-7; D is undetermined. Germline V gene sequence: CDR1 SGDLS, CDR2 YYNGEE. The length of the CDR3 is 14 residues. The germline V and J ends were trimmed by 0 bases and 4 bases, with 11 bases remaining between them. CDR3: CASSVGSRSYEQYF. The CDR3 region has the DNA TGTGCCAGCAGCGTAGGGTCACGTTCGTACGAGCAGTACTTC.

In this sample, this clone turned up a few times. This rearrangement joins TRBV7-9 to TRBJ1-2; TRBD1 might be the D (5 bases). Trimming took 3 bases from V and 5 from J, leaving 10 bases between them. Germline assignment: CDR1 SEHNR and CDR2 FQNEAQ (reference sequence). The CDR3 contains 13 residues. The CDR3 coding sequence is TGTGCCAGCAGCTTGGGACCTTCATATGGCTACACCTTC. Translating gives CASSLGPSYGYTF.

The chain couples TRBV19 to TRBJ1-6, with TRBD1 matching 8 bases. Germline CDR1 is LNHDA and CDR2 is SQIVND (reference sequence). This CDR3 has 12 amino acids. J lost 6 bases, V lost 8 bases, and 0 bases had no gene match. The CDR3 DNA follows: TGTGCCAGTGGACAGGGTAATTCACCCCTCCACTTT. The encoded protein is CASGQGNSPLHF.